Listed below are T cell receptor beta chains from one sample, sequenced in a study of cytomegalovirus exposure and HLA in healthy donors. TCRdb keeps only in-frame clones here, not all; method: immunoSEQ multiplex PCR. This sample has about 150,000 clones, with 80% found just once. The sequenced sample was PBMCs. These receptors originate from a man younger than 45 in good health and CMV-seropositive. The CDR3 runs from the conserved cysteine through the conserved F or W. The D gene is left open where the match is weak. Size is omitted from some rows. Given values are once, few, many or a class for expanded clones.

D	V	size	J	DNA	CDR3
.	TRBV15	once	TRBJ2-5	TGTGCCACCAGCAGACCCCGACAGGAGGAGACCCAGTACTTC	CATSRPRQEETQYF
.	TRBV2	.	TRBJ1-6	TGTGCCAGCAAACTGGAGAGGACGGGAAAGAATTCACCCCTCCACTTT	CASKLERTGKNSPLHF
.	TRBV14	.	TRBJ2-1	TGTGCCAGCAGCGGACTCTTCTACAATGAGCAGTTCTTC	CASSGLFYNEQFF
.	TRBV19	.	TRBJ2-2	TGTGCCAGTAGTATAGATCATGGAGGCAGCACCGGGGAGCTGTTTTTT	CASSIDHGGSTGELFF
TRBD2	TRBV5-1	.	TRBJ2-5	TGCGCCAGCAGGTTAGCGGGAGGGCCCCTGGAGACCCAGTACTTC	CASRLAGGPLETQYF
.	TRBV4-2	.	TRBJ2-1	TGTGCCAGCAGCCAAGATAGATTGACTAGCTACAATGAGCAGTTCTTC	CASSQDRLTSYNEQFF
.	TRBV7-3	.	TRBJ2-7	TGTGCCAGCAGCCCTAAAGGCAGCGGGCGGCGCGAGCAGTACTTC	CASSPKGSGRREQYF
.	TRBV7-2	.	TRBJ2-7	TGTGCCAGCAGCTTAGGGTCTAGCCGCGGACTTGACGAGCAGTACTTC	CASSLGSSRGLDEQYF
.	TRBV13	.	TRBJ1-1	TGTGCCAGCAGCCCCGTGGGTCAGGGCGACACTGAAGCTTTCTTT	CASSPVGQGDTEAFF
.	TRBV7-3	.	TRBJ2-1	TGTGCCAGCAGCTTAAGTGACAGACACAATGAGCAGTTCTTC	CASSLSDRHNEQFF
.	TRBV5-1	.	TRBJ2-5	TGCGCCAGCAGCTTGGGGGCAGACCAGGGGGAGACCCAGTACTTC	CASSLGADQGETQYF
.	TRBV2	few	TRBJ2-3	TGTGCCAGCAGTCAAACAGATACGCAGTATTTT	CASSQTDTQYF
.	TRBV5-4	.	TRBJ2-1	TGTGCCAGCAGTTATCCTAGGGGGGGTGGTTACAATGAGCAGTTCTTC	CASSYPRGGGYNEQFF
TRBD1	TRBV28	.	TRBJ2-7	TGTGCCAGCAGTATACACAGGGGCTCCTACGAGCAGTACTTC	CASSIHRGSYEQYF
.	TRBV4-2	.	TRBJ2-1	TGTGCCAGCAGCCCCCGACTTGAGGGTTCGGGCTACAATGAGCAGTTCTTC	CASSPRLEGSGYNEQFF
.	TRBV9	.	TRBJ2-7	TGTGCCAGCAGCGCCGGGGAGATCTACGAGCAGTACTTC	CASSAGEIYEQYF
TRBD1	TRBV6-5	.	TRBJ2-7	TGTGCCGTAGGCCTCAGGACAGGGGGCTTAGACGAGCAGTACTTC	CAVGLRTGGLDEQYF
TRBD1	TRBV6-5	.	TRBJ2-7	TGTGCCAGCAGCCCTCCGGGACAGTTCTTTCACGAGCAGCACTTC	CASSPPGQFFHEQHF
.	TRBV29-1	.	TRBJ1-2	TGCAGCGTTCCCACAGGATCTAACTATGGCTACACCTTC	CSVPTGSNYGYTF
.	TRBV6-4	.	TRBJ2-3	TGTGCCAGCAGTGAACGGGGCACAGATACGCAGTATTTT	CASSERGTDTQYF
TRBD1	TRBV28	.	TRBJ1-2	TGTGCCAGCAGGAGAGCAGGGGGAGGCTACACCTTC	CASRRAGGGYTF
.	TRBV6-1	.	TRBJ2-7	TGTGCCAGCAGCCGGGAACTGACGGGCGAGCAGTACTTC	CASSRELTGEQYF
.	TRBV6-5	.	TRBJ1-5	TGTGCCAGCAGACAACAGGGAACCAATCAGCCCCAGCATTTT	CASRQQGTNQPQHF
TRBD2	TRBV7-8	.	TRBJ2-7	TGTGCCAGCAGCTTAGCCGTGCCAGCGGGAGCCGAGCAGTACTTC	CASSLAVPAGAEQYF
.	TRBV5-1	.	TRBJ2-1	TGCGCCAGCAGCTTCTCCGGGTTTTTTGATGAGCAGTTCTTC	CASSFSGFFDEQFF
TRBD1	TRBV7-3	once	TRBJ2-6	TGTGCCAGCAGCTTAAAACAGGGGTCCGGGGCCAACGTCCTGACTTTC	CASSLKQGSGANVLTF
.	TRBV27	.	TRBJ1-1	TGTGCCAGCAGTCCCCAGAGGGGAGGGACTGAAGCTTTCTTT	CASSPQRGGTEAFF
.	TRBV5-4	.	TRBJ2-3	TGTGCCAGCAGCGGCAGGGAAAGCACAGATACGCAGTATTTT	CASSGRESTDTQYF
TRBD1	TRBV18	once	TRBJ2-7	TGTGCCAGCTCACCCGAGGGACAGCTCGACGAGCAGTACTTC	CASSPEGQLDEQYF
TRBD2	TRBV19	few	TRBJ2-3	TGTGCCAGTACCGCGAGCGGGAGTGTTCCAGATACGCAGTATTTT	CASTASGSVPDTQYF
.	TRBV18	.	TRBJ2-7	TGTGCCAGCTCACGATACAGGGCGCCCGAGCAGTACTTC	CASSRYRAPEQYF
.	TRBV6-1	few	TRBJ2-2	TGTGCCAGCAGTGAACTTTCCTTCACCGGGGAGCTGTTTTTT	CASSELSFTGELFF
TRBD1	TRBV27	.	TRBJ2-7	TGTGCCAGCAGTCTACAGGGGGCTCTCTACGAGCAGTACTTC	CASSLQGALYEQYF
.	TRBV5-1	.	TRBJ2-7	TGCGCCAGCAAAGTTGGTGGGAGGACAACCTACGAGCAGTACTTC	CASKVGGRTTYEQYF
TRBD1	TRBV28	.	TRBJ1-1	TGTGCCAGCAGTTTATCGAGTGACAGGGGAGTTTACGGCACTGAAGCTTTCTTT	CASSLSSDRGVYGTEAFF
.	TRBV28	.	TRBJ1-5	TGTGCCAGCAGTTCGTATCAGCCCCAGCATTTT	CASSSYQPQHF
TRBD2	TRBV18	.	TRBJ2-7	TGTGCCAGCTCCCTTGTTTTAGCGGGAGGATACGAGCAGTACTTC	CASSLVLAGGYEQYF
TRBD1	TRBV10-3	.	TRBJ2-7	TGTGCCATCAGTGAGTCCACCGGGGACAGGGGCAAGCAGTACTTC	CAISESTGDRGKQYF
.	TRBV5-1	.	TRBJ2-3	TGCGCCACCAACCCGGGTCGTAGGACAGATACGCAGTATTTT	CATNPGRRTDTQYF
TRBD1	TRBV6-6	.	TRBJ2-5	TGTGCCAGCAGAATAAGGGGGCCATGGGAGACCCAGTACTTC	CASRIRGPWETQYF
.	TRBV10-3	.	TRBJ1-4	TGTGCCATCAGCCAGGACATAGCAACTAATGAAAAACTGTTTTTT	CAISQDIATNEKLFF
.	TRBV2	few	TRBJ2-5	TGTGCCAGCAGTGAAGCGTCACGGGAGACCCAGTACTTC	CASSEASRETQYF
TRBD2	TRBV5-4	few	TRBJ2-7	TGTGCCAGCAGTCGAGCGGGAGGACCGGACTACGAGCAGTACTTC	CASSRAGGPDYEQYF
TRBD2	TRBV29-1	.	TRBJ2-3	TGCAGCGTTACCGGCGGGAGTGTTGGCGCAGATACGCAGTATTTT	CSVTGGSVGADTQYF
TRBD1	TRBV7-8	.	TRBJ1-1	TGTGCCAGCAGCTTACAGCAGGGGGCCACTGAAGCTTTCTTT	CASSLQQGATEAFF
.	TRBV27	.	TRBJ2-3	TGTGCCAGCAGTTTATCGCGGGTTGGTGGCACAGATACGCAGTATTTT	CASSLSRVGGTDTQYF